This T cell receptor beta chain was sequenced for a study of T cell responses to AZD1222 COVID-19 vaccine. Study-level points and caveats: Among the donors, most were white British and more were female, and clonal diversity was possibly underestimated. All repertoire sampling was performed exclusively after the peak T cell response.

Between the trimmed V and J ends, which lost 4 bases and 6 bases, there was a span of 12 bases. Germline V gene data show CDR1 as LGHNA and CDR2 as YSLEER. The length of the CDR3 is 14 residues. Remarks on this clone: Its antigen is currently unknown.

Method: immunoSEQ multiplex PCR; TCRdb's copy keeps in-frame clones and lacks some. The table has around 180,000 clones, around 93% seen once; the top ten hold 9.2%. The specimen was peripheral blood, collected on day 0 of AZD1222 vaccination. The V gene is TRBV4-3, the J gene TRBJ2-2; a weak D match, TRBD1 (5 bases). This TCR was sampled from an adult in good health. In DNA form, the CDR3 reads TGCGCCAGCAGCCCGGACATGGGCTCCGGGGAGCTGTTTTTT. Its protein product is CASSPDMGSGELFF.